The clone carrying this T cell receptor (beta chain) is a singleton in its sample. Antigen unknown. One end of the junction does not line up with germline, which may come from a read error. TCR beta cDNA libraries included unique molecular identifiers. Starting from approximately 0.95 to 9.8 million T cells, the study yielded about 500,000 cDNA molecules. Using its own MiXCR run on the PCR reads, TCRdb lists one record per CDR3 protein. Counted here are about 460,000 distinct CDR3 sequences, under 55% occurring once; the ten biggest clones make up about 12%. These data are taken from a study of post-analysis software for immune sequencing data. Whole-study context: The disease courses spanned relapsing-remitting, secondary progressive and progressive-relapsing forms of multiple sclerosis.

Whole-study findings and limits: There was significantly lower normalized Chao1 diversity in multiple sclerosis patients than in controls. In patients, a few TRBV segments were more frequent than in controls, with TRBV5-6, TRBV5-1 and TRBV20-1 among them. Batch-matched samples strongly co-clustered by F measure.

Germline CDR1 and CDR2: SGDLS and YYNGEE. The CDR3 consists of 15 residues. The source material was blood. This sequence joins TRBV9 and TRBJ2-5; D possibly corresponds to TRBD2 (5 bases). This receptor was taken from a girl aged 10-17 years with multiple sclerosis. CDR3 amino acids: CASSVGGGPQEAQYF. CDR3 sequence (DNA): TGTGCCAGCAGCGTAGGTGGCGGGCCTCAAGAGGCCCAGTACTTC.